This TCR beta chain was profiled in a study of cytomegalovirus exposure and HLA in healthy donors. The CDR3 sequence is 16 residues long. The V gene's germline CDR1 is KGHSH and CDR2 LQKENI. J lost 4 bases, V lost 4 bases, and 11 bases had no gene match. Primers included in the PCR were 60 Vbeta and 13 Jbeta primers. Only in-frame clones appear in the TCRdb table, and some are missing; sequencing was by immunoSEQ multiplex PCR. The sample yields about 220,000 clones, more than 65% seen once. A remark on this clone: What it binds is unknown.

Study-level results: CMV serostatus was the sole immune exposure data available. Associated with HLA alleles at 0.05 false discovery rate in a later analysis were 16,951 TCR beta sequences. In an earlier analysis, about 87% or about 30%: the productive usage of most TCR beta V segments. Researchers left out some V segments, among them TRBV6-2 and TRBV6-3, as indistinguishable.

The TCR originated in a woman aged 30 to 39 in good health and CMV-seronegative. The chain uses TRBV18 and TRBJ1-1, with TRBD1 matching over 8 bases. The sequenced sample was PBMCs. The CDR3 protein is CASSRGAGGYRTEAFF. The CDR3 DNA sequence: TGTGCCAGCTCACGTGGAGCAGGGGGCTATCGCACTGAAGCTTTCTTT.